This TCR beta chain stems from a study of shared clonotypes between healthy human individuals (TCRdb year 2020). The study in broad terms: The cohort included a few men and a couple of women between 18 and 49 years of age. For each donor, CD4 naive and CD4 memory were each run on three plates, CD8 naive on two plates, and CD8 memory on one plate. To estimate repertoire size and how much clonotype sharing occurs between individuals, the study deeply sequenced the blood TCR repertoires of a handful of healthy adults. To increase sequencing depth and limit assay-specific biases, TCR repertoire library preparation and sequencing were carried out by different laboratories using diverse techniques. Between about 0.94 and 8.9 billion PBMCs per donor were obtained by leukapheresis.

TCR CDR3 regions were amplified from genomic DNA by multiplex PCR using the deep immunoSEQ assay. Extracted genomic DNA from each cell subset was spread evenly across all wells of several immunoSEQ 96-well plates, with each plate serving as a replicate. For sorted subsets, 200 ng of genomic DNA, equivalent to tens of thousands of T cell genomes, went into each replicate PCR. The purified libraries were quantified using a Qubit 3.0 fluorometer, sized with a Bioanalyzer 2100, and then quantified again using the KAPA Library Quantification kit. Every immunoSEQ 96-well plate was sequenced on a separate single-read 150-cycle Illumina NextSeq 550 flow cell. The paper's data handling went like this. Because the immunoSEQ output included only junctional sequences and no quality scores, the filtering could not be the same as the filtering used for full-length reads. Sequences were annotated with PyIR, a Python wrapper for IgBLAST v1.9, and V/J genes and CDR3 were assigned using IMGT germline references. Any read was removed if the V/J assignment was weak (E-value above 1e-6), the CDR3 was missing, or the read contained stop codons, out-of-frame junctions, or ambiguous translated residues. A V3J clonotype was defined by an identical inferred V gene, J gene, and CDR3 amino acid sequence. To compute the percentage overlap between repertoires, the number of shared unique clonotypes was divided by the size of the smaller repertoire. Three approaches were used to assess repertoire richness: RTK rarefaction, the Chao1 estimator, and Recon v2.1 estimates of unobserved clonotypes. Generation probabilities for all TCRbeta clonotypes obtained by the gDNA method from a handful of donors were computed using OLGA. The source is immuneACCESS, and TCRdb retained only in-frame sequences with V and J called. Part of the clones is not carried over; for the studies checked, unresolved V genes explain less than half of this, and the remainder is unexplained. V, J and clone size are taken as reported in that table, and D and trimming were inferred from the DNA itself. A total of around 320,000 clones appear in this sample, over 75% of them only once. Together, the top ten hold around 15% of the sample.

Donors were healthy HIV-negative adults with no recently reported acute infections or vaccinations. All donors were Caucasian adults living in Nashville, Tennessee, USA. CD8 memory samples consisted of magnetically selected CD45RO+ cells combined with CCR7-negative CD45RA+ effector memory (TemRA) cells. Blood was obtained by leukapheresis, after which PBMCs were separated by Ficoll-Histopaque density gradient centrifugation and cryopreserved in liquid nitrogen vapor phase. Analytical flow cytometry was used to check the purity and quantity of each magnetically sorted T cell population. Each sorted fraction had its genomic DNA isolated and then quantified by UV absorbance on a Nanodrop 2000c. Remarks on this clone: No antigen is known for it. It has no much larger one-base neighbor in the sample; base qualities were not kept.

Overall study results and their limits: Compared with non-shared clonotypes, the clonotypes found in all four sorted-subset donors had higher generation probabilities. Estimated clonotype richness was generally larger for naive than for memory subsets. Incomplete sequencing was indicated by rarefaction of sorted-subset datasets, despite the large sequencing depth. Pairwise subsampling led to the expectation that sequencing depth would affect the degree of clonotype sharing among donors. Sharing across several donors was observed for 5% to 6.5% of naive CD4, over 3% of naive CD8, roughly 2.3% of memory CD4, and around 0.44% of memory CD8 clonotypes. The small number of donors limited the genetic and exposure-history diversity represented. Sampling was restricted to blood, and TCR repertoires in tissue are likely to differ from TCR repertoires in blood.

Sample: memory CD8+ T cells sorted from blood. The label giving this sample's cell subset or site can be read as: CD45RO+ cells pooled with CCR7-negative TemRA cells. The sequence was obtained from a man younger than 35 in good health.

In nucleotide form, the sequence is TGTGCCAGCAGCTTCGAACCCGGGGAGACCCAGTACTTC. This yields the protein CASSFEPGETQYF. Recombination joined TRBV11-2 with TRBJ2-5; the D gene lacks a confident call. Trimming at the junction amounts to 3 bases on V and 5 bases on J, and the germline ends lie 10 bases apart. Via the germline V gene, CDR1 is SGHAT and CDR2 FQNNGV. The CDR3 runs 13 amino acids, cysteine and phenylalanine included. This entry keeps only the CDR3 DNA: 39 bases, framed from base 1.